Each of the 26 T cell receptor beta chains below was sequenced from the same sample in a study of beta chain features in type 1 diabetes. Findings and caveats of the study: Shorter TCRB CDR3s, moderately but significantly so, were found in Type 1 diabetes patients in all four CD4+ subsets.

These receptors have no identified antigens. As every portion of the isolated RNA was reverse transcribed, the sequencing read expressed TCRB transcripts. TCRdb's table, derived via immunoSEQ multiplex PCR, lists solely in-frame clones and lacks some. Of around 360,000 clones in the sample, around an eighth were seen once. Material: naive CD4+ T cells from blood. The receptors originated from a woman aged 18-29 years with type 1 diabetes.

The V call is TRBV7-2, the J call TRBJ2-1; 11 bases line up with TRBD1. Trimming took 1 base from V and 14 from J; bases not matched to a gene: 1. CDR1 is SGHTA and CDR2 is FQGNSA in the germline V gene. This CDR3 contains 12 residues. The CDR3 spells CASSLGTGGEFF. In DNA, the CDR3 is TGTGCCAGCAGCTTAGGGACAGGGGGCGAGTTCTTC.

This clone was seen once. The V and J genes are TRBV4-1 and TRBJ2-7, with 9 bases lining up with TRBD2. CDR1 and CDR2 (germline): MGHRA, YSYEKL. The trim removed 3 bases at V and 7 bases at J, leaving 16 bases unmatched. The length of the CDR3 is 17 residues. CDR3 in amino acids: CASSHLAGASTPGEQYF. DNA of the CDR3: TGCGCCAGCAGCCACTTAGCGGGAGCCTCAACGCCGGGGGAGCAGTACTTC.

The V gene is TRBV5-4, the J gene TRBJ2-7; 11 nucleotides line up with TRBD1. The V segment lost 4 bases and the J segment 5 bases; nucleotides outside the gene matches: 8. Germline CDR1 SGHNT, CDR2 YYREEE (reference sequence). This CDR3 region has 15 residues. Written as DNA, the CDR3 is TGTGCCAGCAGCGCGGGACAGGGGGGATGGCACGAGCAGTACTTC. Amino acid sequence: CASSAGQGGWHEQYF.

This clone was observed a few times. The CDR3 spells CASNWGPKPNYGYTF. CDR3 DNA sequence: TGTGCCAGCAACTGGGGCCCTAAGCCGAACTATGGCTACACCTTC. The rearrangement joins TRBV28 to TRBJ1-2, with D tentatively TRBD1 (5 bases). The CDR3 is 15 amino acids. CDR1 and CDR2 from the germline V gene are MDHEN and SYDVKM. The germline V and J ends were trimmed by 7 bases and 2 bases, with 17 bases remaining between them.

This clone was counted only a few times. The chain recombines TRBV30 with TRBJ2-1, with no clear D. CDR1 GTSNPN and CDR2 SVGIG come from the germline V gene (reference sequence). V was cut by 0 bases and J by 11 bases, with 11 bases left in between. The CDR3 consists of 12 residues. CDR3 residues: CAWSVLLLKQFF. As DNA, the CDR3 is TGTGCCTGGAGTGTTCTATTGCTCAAGCAGTTCTTC. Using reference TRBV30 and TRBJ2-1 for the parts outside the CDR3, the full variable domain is SQTIHQWPATLVQPVGSPLSLECTVEGTSNPNLYWYRQAAGRGLQLLFYSVGIGQISSEVPQNLSASRPQDRQFILSSKKLLLSDSGFYLCAWSVLLLKQFFGPGTRLTVL.

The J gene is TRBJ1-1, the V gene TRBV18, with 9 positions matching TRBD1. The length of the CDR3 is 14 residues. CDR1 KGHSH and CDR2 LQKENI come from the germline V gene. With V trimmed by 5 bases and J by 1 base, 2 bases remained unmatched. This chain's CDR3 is CASSLGQGNTEAFF. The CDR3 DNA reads TGTGCCAGCTCATTGGGACAGGGGAACACTGAAGCTTTCTTT. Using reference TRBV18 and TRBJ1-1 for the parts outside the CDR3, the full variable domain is NAGVMQNPRHLVRRRGQEARLRCSPMKGHSHVYWYRQLPEEGLKFMVYLQKENIIDESGMPKERFSAEFPKEGPSILRIQQVVRGDSAAYFCASSLGQGNTEAFFGQGTRLTVV.

In DNA, the CDR3 is TGTGCCAGCAGCCAAGACCTTAACACCGGGGAGCTGTTTTTT. Amino acid sequence: CASSQDLNTGELFF. The chain employs TRBV14 and TRBJ2-2; no firm D call. V lost 0 bases, J lost 2 bases, and 4 bases lay in between. Germline V gene sequence: CDR1 SGHDN, CDR2 FVKESK. This CDR3 contains 14 residues.

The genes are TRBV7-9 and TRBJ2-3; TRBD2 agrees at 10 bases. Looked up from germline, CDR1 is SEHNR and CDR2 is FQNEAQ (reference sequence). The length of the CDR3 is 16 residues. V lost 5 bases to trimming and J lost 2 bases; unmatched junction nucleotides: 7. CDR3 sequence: CASSPELAGVTDTQYF. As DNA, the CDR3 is TGTGCCAGCAGCCCAGAGCTAGCGGGAGTCACAGATACGCAGTATTTT.

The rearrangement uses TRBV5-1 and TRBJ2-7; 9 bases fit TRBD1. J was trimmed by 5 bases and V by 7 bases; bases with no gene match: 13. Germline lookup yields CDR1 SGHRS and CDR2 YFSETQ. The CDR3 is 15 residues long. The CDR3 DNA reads TGCGCCAGCGCCCCTGGGGGACAGGGAGTCCACGAGCAGTACTTC. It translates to CASAPGGQGVHEQYF.

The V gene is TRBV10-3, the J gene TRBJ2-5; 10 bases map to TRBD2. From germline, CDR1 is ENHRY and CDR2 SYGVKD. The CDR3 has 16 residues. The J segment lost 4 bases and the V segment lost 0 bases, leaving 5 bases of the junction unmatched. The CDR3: CAISESLAGDGETQYF. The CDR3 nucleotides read TGTGCCATCAGTGAGTCCCTAGCGGGAGATGGAGAGACCCAGTACTTC.

DNA for the CDR3: TGCGCCAGCAGCCAAAGACAGGGTGTCCAAGCTTTCTTT. Encoded protein: CASSQRQGVQAFF. This chain connects TRBV4-3 to TRBJ1-1, with 7 bases fitting TRBD1. J gave up 9 bases and V 2 bases, and 6 bases lay outside the gene matches. The germline gives CDR1 LGHNA, CDR2 YSLEER. The CDR3 sequence is 13 residues long.

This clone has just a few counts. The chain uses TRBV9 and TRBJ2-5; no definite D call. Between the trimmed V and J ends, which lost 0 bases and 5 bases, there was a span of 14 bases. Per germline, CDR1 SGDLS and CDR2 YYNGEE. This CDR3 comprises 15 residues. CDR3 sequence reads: CASSVGDQLRETQYF. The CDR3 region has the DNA TGTGCCAGCAGCGTAGGAGATCAGCTGCGGGAGACCCAGTACTTC.

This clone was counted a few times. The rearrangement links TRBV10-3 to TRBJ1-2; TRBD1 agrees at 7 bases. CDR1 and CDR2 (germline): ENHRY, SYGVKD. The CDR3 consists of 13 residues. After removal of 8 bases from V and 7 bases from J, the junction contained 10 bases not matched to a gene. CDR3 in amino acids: CAIVGTEVGGYTF. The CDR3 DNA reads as TGTGCCATCGTCGGGACAGAAGTAGGTGGCTACACCTTC.

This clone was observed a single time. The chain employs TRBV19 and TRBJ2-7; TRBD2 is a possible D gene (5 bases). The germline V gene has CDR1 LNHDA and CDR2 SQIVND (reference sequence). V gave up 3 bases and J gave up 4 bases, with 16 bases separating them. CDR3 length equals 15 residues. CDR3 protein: CASSIEDAGRYEQYF. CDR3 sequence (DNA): TGTGCCAGTAGTATTGAGGACGCGGGTAGGTACGAGCAGTACTTC.

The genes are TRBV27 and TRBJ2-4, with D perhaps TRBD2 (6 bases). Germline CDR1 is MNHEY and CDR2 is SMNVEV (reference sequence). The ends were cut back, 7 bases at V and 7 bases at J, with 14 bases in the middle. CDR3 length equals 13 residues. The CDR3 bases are TGTGCCAGCAACCGACGGGGGACGAACATTCAGTACTTC. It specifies CASNRRGTNIQYF.

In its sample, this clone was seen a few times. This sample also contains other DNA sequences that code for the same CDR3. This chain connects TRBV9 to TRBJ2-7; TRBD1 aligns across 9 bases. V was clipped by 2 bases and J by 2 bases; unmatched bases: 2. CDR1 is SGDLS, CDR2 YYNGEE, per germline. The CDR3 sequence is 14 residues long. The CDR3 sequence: CASSVGQGTYEQYF. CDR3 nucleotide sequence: TGTGCCAGCAGCGTCGGACAGGGGACCTACGAGCAGTACTTC. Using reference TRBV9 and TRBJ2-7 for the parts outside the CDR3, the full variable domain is DSGVTQTPKHLITATGQRVTLRCSPRSGDLSVYWYQQSLDQGLQFLIQYYNGEERAKGNILERFSAQQFPDLHSELNLSSLELGDSALYFCASSVGQGTYEQYFGPGTRLTVT.

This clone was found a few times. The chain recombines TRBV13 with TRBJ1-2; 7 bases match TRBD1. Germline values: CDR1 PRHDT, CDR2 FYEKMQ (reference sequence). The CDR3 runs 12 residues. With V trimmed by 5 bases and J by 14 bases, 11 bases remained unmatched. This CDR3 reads CASSLLTGVGTF. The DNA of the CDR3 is TGTGCCAGCAGCCTACTAACAGGGGTGGGGACCTTC.

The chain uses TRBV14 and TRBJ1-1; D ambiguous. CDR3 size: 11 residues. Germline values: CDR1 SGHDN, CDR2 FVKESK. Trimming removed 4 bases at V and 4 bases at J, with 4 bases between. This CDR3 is CASSPGTEAFF. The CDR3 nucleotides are TGTGCCAGCAGCCCCGGCACTGAAGCTTTCTTT.

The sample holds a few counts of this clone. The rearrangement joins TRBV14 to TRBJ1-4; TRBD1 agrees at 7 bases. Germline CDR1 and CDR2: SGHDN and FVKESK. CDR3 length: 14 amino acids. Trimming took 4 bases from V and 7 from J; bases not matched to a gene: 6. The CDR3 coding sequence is TGTGCCAGCAGCCCGAGGACAGGACCTGAAAAACTGTTTTTT. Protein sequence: CASSPRTGPEKLFF.

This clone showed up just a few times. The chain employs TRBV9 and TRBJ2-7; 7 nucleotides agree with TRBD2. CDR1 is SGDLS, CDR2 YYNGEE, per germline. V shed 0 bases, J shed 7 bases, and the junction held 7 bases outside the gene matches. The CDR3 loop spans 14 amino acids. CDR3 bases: TGTGCCAGCAGCGTAGAGGGCAGGGAGGGGGAGCAGTACTTC. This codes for CASSVEGREGEQYF.

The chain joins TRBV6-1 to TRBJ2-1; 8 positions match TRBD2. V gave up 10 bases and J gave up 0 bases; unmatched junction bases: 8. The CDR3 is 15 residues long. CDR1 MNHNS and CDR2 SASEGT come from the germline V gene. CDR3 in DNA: TGTGCCACATTTGCGGGGGGAGGCTCCTACAATGAGCAGTTCTTC. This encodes CATFAGGGSYNEQFF.

CDR3: CASSQGFGNSPLHF. CDR3 nucleotides: TGTGCCAGCAGCCAGGGTTTCGGGAATTCACCCCTCCACTTT. V is TRBV14 and J is TRBJ1-6; D uncertain. The CDR3 has 14 amino acids. The V and J ends lost 3 bases and 7 bases respectively, with 10 bases between them. Germline V gene lookup returns CDR1 SGHDN and CDR2 FVKESK.

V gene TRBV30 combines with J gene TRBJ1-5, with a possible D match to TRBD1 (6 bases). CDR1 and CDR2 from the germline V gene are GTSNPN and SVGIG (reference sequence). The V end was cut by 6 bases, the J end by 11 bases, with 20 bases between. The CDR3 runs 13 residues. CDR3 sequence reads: CACRRQGISAQHF. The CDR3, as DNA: TGTGCCTGCCGAAGGCAGGGGATTTCGGCCCAGCATTTT. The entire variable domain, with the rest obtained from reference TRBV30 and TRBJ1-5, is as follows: SQTIHQWPATLVQPVGSPLSLECTVEGTSNPNLYWYRQAAGRGLQLLFYSVGIGQISSEVPQNLSASRPQDRQFILSSKKLLLSDSGFYLCACRRQGISAQHFGDGTRLSIL.

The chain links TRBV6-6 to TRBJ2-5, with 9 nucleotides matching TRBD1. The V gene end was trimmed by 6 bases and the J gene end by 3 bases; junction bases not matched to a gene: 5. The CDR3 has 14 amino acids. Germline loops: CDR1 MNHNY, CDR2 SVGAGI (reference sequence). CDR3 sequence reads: CASRWDRDEETQYF. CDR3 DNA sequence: TGTGCCAGCAGATGGGACAGGGATGAAGAGACCCAGTACTTC.

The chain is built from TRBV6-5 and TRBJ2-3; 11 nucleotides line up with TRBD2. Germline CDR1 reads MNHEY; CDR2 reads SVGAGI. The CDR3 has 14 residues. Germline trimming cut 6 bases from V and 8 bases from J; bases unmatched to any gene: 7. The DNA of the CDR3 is TGTGCCAGCAGGTATCTAGCGGGGGGCCGTACGCAGTATTTT. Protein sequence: CASRYLAGGRTQYF.

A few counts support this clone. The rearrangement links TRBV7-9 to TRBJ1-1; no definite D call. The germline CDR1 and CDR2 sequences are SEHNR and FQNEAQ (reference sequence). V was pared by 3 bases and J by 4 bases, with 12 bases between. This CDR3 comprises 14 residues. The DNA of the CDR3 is TGTGCCAGCAGCTTTCAATTCGGGAGCACTGAAGCTTTCTTT. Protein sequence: CASSFQFGSTEAFF. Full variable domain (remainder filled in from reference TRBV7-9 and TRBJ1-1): DTGVSQNPRHKITKRGQNVTFRCDPISEHNRLYWYRQTLGQGPEFLTYFQNEAQLEKSRLLSDRFSAERPKGSFSTLEIQRTEQGDSAMYLCASSFQFGSTEAFFGQGTRLTVV.